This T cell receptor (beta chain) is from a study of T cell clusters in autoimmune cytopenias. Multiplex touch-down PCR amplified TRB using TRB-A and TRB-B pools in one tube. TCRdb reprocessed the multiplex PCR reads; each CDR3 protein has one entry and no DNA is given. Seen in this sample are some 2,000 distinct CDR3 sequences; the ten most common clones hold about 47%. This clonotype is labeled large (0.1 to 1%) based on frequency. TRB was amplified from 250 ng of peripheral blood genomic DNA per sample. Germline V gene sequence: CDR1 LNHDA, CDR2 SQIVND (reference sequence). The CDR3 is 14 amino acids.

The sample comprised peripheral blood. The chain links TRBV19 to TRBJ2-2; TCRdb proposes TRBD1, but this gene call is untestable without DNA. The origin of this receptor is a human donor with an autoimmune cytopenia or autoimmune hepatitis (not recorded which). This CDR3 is CASSPTGATGELFF.